This T cell receptor beta chain derives from a study of T-cell memory formation after mild COVID-19. Study-level results: There was a balanced CD4/CD8 profile in clones contracting day 15 to 85, and later expanders leaned CD4+.

TCRdb called the 5' RACE reads again in MiXCR, with one record for every CDR3 protein. The data show about 500,000 distinct CDR3 sequences, over 20% seen once. As to this clonotype: Its antigen is not known.

This CDR3 comprises 14 residues. Germline CDR1 reads GTSNPN; CDR2 reads SVGIG (reference sequence). The trim removed 3 bases at V and 7 bases at J, leaving 6 bases unmatched. This sequence was found in an adult woman who had mild COVID-19 (a few samples of this study predate the infection). Cell type and time point are not known. The sequenced material came from PBMCs or a T cell subset sorted from them (not recorded which). This sequence joins TRBV30 and TRBJ1-6; 7 nucleotides match TRBD1. This CDR3 reads CAWSATGANSPLHF. In nucleotides, the CDR3 is TGTGCCTGGAGCGCTACAGGGGCGAATTCACCCCTCCACTTT.